This section outlines one TCR beta chain sequence together with its context. What it binds is unknown. Libraries for TCR beta were made by quantitative 5'-RACE with molecular barcodes. Via MiXCR, TCRdb re-called the 5' RACE reads, giving one row per CDR3 protein. The sample shows approximately 42,000 distinct CDR3 sequences, about 10% of them seen only once. The data derive from a study of CD8 T cells in ankylosing spondylitis. Points from the study as a whole: In peripheral blood, disease-linked CD8+ clones occurred at relatively low frequencies. Apparently characteristic of ankylosing spondylitis blood was a TCR beta motif (roughly eight highly homologous variants). Clones linked to disease were reported to show significant enrichment in matched ankylosing spondylitis synovial fluid.

The clonotype was recovered from a male donor with ankylosing spondylitis or in good health (not recorded which). The sequenced material came from blood, either unsorted or a sorted T cell fraction (not recorded which).

CDR3 DNA: TGTGCCAGCAGGTCCGGGCCCCCCTCCTATAATTCACCCCTCCACTTT. Amino acid sequence: CASRSGPPSYNSPLHF. The chain recombines TRBV2 with TRBJ1-6, with unresolved D. The V end was cut by 6 bases, the J end by 0 bases, with 12 bases between. The CDR3 is 16 amino acids. Germline V gene sequence: CDR1 SNHLY, CDR2 FYNNEI. The full variable domain, completed using reference TRBV2 and TRBJ1-6, is EPEVTQTPSHQVTQMGQEVILRCVPISNHLYFYWYRQILGQKVEFLVSFYNNEISEKSEIFDDQFSVERPDGSNFTLKIRSTKLEDSAMYFCASRSGPPSYNSPLHFGNGTRLTVT.